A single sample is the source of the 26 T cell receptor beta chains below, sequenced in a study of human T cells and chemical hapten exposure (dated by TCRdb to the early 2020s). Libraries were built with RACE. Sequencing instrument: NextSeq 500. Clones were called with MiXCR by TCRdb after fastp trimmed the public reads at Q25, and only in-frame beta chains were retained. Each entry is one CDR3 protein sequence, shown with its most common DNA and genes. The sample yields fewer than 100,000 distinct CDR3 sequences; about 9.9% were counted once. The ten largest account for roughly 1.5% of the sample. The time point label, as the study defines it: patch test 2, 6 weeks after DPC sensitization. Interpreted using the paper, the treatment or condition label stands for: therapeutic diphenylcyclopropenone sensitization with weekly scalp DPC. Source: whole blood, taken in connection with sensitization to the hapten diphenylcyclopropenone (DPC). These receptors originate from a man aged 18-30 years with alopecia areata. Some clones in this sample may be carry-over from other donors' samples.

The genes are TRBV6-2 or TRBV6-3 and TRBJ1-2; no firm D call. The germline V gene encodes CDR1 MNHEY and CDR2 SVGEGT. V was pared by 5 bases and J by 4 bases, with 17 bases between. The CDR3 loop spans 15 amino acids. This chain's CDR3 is CASSGRGSMIYGYTF. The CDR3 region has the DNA TGTGCCAGCAGTGGACGCGGGTCAATGATCTATGGCTACACCTTC.

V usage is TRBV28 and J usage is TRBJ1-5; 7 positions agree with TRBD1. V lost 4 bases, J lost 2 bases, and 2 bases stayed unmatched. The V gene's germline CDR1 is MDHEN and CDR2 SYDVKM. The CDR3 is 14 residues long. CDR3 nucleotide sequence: TGTGCCAGCAGTTCCACAGGGGGCAATCAGCCCCAGCATTTT. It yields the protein CASSSTGGNQPQHF.

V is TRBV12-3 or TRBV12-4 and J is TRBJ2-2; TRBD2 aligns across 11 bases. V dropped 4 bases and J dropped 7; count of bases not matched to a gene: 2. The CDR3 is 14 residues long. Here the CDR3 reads CASSSSGGFGELFF. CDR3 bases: TGTGCCAGCAGTTCTAGCGGGGGGTTCGGGGAGCTGTTTTTT.

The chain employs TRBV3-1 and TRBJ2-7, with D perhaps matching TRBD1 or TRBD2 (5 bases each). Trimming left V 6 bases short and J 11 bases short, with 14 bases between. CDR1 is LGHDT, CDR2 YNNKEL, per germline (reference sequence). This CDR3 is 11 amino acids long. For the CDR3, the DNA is TGTGCCAGCAGTTCGGGGACGGATAAGTACTTC. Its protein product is CASSSGTDKYF.

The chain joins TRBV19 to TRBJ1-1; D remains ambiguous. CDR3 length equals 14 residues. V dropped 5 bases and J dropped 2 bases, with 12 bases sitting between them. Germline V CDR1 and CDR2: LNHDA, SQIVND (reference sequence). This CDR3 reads CASSYLGINTEAFF. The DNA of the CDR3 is TGTGCCAGTAGTTACCTGGGAATAAACACTGAAGCTTTCTTT.

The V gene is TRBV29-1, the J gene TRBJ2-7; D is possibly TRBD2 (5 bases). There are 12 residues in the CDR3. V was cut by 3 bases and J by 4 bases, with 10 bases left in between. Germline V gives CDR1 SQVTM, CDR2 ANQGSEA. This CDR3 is CSVEGGRYEQYF. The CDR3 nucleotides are TGCAGCGTTGAGGGCGGGCGGTACGAGCAGTACTTC.

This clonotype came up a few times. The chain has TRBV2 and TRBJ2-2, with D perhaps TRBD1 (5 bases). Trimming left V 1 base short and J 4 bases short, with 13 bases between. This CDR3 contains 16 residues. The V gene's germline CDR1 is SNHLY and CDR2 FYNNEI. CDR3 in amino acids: CASSEEAQGITGELFF. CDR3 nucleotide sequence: TGTGCCAGCAGTGAAGAAGCTCAGGGAATCACCGGGGAGCTGTTTTTT.

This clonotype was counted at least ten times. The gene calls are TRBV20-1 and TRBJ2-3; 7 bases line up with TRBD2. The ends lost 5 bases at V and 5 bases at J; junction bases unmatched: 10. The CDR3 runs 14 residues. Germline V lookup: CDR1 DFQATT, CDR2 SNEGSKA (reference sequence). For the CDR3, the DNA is TGCAGTGCTGGGGACTTTCCGGGGGGAGATACGCAGTATTTT. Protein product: CSAGDFPGGDTQYF.

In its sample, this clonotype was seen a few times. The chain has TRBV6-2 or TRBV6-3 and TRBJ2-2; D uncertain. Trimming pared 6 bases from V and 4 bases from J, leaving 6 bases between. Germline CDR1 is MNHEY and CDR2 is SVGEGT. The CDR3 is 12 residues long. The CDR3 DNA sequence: TGTGCCAGCAGAGTGTTCACCGGGGAGCTGTTTTTT. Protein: CASRVFTGELFF.

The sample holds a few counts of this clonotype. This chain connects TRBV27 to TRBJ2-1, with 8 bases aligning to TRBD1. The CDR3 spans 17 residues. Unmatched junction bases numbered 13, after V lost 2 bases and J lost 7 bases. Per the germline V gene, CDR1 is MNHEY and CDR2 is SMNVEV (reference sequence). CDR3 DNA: TGTGCCAGCAGTTTAACTGGCCAGGGGGCGGTGGGGAATGAGCAGTTCTTC. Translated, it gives CASSLTGQGAVGNEQFF.

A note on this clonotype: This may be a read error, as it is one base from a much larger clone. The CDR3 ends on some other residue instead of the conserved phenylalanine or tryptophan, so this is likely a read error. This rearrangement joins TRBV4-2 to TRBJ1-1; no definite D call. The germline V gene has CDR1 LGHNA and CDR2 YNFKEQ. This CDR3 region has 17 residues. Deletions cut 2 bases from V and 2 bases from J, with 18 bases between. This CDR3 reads CASSQPPGRDLNTEAFS. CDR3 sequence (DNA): TGTGCCAGCAGCCAACCCCCTGGACGTGACCTTAACACTGAAGCTTTCTCT.

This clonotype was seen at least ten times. CDR3 protein: CATSRDLWTVPMNTGELFF. CDR3 bases: TGTGCCACCAGCAGAGACCTTTGGACGGTACCTATGAACACCGGGGAGCTGTTTTTT. The chain has TRBV15 and TRBJ2-2; D not certain. Trimming shortened V by 0 bases and J by 1 base, and 18 bases separated the two germline ends. Germline lookup yields CDR1 LNHNV and CDR2 YYDKDF (reference sequence). This CDR3 contains 19 residues.

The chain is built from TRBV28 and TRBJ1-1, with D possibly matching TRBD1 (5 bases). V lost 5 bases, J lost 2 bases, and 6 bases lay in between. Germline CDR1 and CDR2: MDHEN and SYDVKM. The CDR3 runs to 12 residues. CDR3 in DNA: TGTGCCAGCAGTGACAGCAACACTGAAGCTTTCTTT. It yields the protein CASSDSNTEAFF.

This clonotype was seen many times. DNA of the CDR3: TGTGCCAGCAGCGTAGTGGCGGGAGGGACTGAAGCTTTCTTT. As protein: CASSVVAGGTEAFF. This chain links TRBV9 with TRBJ1-1; D is undetermined. Germline V gives CDR1 SGDLS, CDR2 YYNGEE. V lost 0 bases and J 5 bases, leaving 11 bases between the germline ends. The CDR3 has 14 residues.

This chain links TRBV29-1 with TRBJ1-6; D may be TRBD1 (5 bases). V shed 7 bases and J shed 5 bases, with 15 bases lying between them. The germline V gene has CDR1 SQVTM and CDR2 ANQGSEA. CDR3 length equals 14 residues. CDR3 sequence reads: CSAYGGLNNSPLHF. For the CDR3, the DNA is TGCAGCGCCTACGGGGGACTGAATAATTCACCCCTCCACTTT.

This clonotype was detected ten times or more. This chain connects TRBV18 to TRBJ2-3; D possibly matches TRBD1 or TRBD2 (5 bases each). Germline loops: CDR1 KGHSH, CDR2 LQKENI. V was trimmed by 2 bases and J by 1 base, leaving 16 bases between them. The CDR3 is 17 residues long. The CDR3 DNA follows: TGTGCCAGCTCACCAAGGTCGAGGGGTGAAGGCACAGATACGCAGTATTTT. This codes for CASSPRSRGEGTDTQYF.

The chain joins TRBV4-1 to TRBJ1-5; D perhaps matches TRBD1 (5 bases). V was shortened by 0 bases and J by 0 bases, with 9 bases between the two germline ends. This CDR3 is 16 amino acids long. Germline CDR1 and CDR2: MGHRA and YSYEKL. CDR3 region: CASSQEGGYSNQPQHF. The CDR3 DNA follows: TGCGCCAGCAGCCAAGAGGGGGGTTATAGCAATCAGCCCCAGCATTTT.

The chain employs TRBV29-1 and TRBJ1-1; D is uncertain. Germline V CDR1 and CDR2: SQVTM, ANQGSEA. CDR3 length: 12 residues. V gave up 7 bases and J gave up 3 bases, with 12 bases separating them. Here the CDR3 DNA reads TGCAGCGCCGTCACGGGATACACTGAAGCTTTCTTT. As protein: CSAVTGYTEAFF.

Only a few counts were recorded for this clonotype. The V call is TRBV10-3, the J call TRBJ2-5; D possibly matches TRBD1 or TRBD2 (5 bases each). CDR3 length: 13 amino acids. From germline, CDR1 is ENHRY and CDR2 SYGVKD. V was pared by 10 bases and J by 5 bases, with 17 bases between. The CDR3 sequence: CATLPDWGETQYF. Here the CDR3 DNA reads TGTGCCACCCTCCCTGACTGGGGGGAGACCCAGTACTTC.

The CDR3 DNA follows: TGCAGCGTTGCACAGGCGAACACCGGGGAGCTGTTTTTT. It codes for CSVAQANTGELFF. The V call is TRBV29-1, the J call TRBJ2-2, with D maybe TRBD1 (5 bases). The CDR3 extends over 13 amino acids. The V end lost 4 bases, the J end lost 0 bases, and 6 bases lay between the germline ends. Germline V gene data show CDR1 as SQVTM and CDR2 as ANQGSEA.

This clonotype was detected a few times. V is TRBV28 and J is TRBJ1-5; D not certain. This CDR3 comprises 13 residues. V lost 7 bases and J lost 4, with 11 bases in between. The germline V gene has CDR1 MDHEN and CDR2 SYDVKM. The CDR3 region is CASKRGVNQPQHF. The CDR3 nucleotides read TGTGCCAGCAAGCGGGGAGTGAATCAGCCCCAGCATTTT.

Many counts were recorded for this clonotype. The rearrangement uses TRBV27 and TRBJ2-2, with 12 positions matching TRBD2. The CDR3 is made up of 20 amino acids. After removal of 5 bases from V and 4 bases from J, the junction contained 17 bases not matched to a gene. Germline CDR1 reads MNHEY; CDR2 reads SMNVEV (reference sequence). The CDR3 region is CASSLNQILAGGPSTGELFF. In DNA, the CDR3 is TGTGCCAGCAGTCTCAATCAAATCCTAGCGGGGGGGCCGAGCACCGGGGAGCTGTTTTTT.

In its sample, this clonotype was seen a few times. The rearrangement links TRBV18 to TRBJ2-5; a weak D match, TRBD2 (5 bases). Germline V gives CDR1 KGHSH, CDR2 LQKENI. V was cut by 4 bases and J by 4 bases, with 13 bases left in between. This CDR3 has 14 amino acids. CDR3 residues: CASSRLLDTETQYF. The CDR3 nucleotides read TGTGCCAGCTCACGACTACTAGATACAGAGACCCAGTACTTC.

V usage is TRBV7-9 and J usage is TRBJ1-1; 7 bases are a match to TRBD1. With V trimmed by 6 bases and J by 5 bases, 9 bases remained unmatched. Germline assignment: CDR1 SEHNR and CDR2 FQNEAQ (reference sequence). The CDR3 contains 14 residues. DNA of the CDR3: TGTGCCAGCAGTCTCACAGGGGTTCGGACTGAAGCTTTCTTT. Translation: CASSLTGVRTEAFF. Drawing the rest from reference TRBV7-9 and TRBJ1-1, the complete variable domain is DTGVSQNPRHKITKRGQNVTFRCDPISEHNRLYWYRQTLGQGPEFLTYFQNEAQLEKSRLLSDRFSAERPKGSFSTLEIQRTEQGDSAMYLCASSLTGVRTEAFFGQGTRLTVV.

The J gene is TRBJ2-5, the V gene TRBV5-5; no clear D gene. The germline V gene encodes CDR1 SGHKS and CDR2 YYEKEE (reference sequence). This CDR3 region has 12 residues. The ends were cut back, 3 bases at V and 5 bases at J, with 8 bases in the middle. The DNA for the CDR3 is TGTGCCAGCAGCTGGAACATCGAGACCCAGTACTTC. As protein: CASSWNIETQYF.

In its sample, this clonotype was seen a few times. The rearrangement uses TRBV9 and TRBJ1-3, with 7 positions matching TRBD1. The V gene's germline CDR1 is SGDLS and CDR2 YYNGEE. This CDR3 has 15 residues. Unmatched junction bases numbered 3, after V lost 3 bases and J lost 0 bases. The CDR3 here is CASSAGTASGNTIYF. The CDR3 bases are TGTGCCAGCAGCGCCGGGACAGCCTCTGGAAACACCATATATTTT. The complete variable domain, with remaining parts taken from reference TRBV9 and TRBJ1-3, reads DSGVTQTPKHLITATGQRVTLRCSPRSGDLSVYWYQQSLDQGLQFLIQYYNGEERAKGNILERFSAQQFPDLHSELNLSSLELGDSALYFCASSAGTASGNTIYFGEGSWLTVV.